The 11 T cell receptor beta chains below come from one sample, sequenced in a study of blood T cell repertoires in COVID-19. Clones were sequenced by immunoSEQ multiplex PCR, and TCRdb holds only the in-frame ones, with some missing. The sample yields 65,000 to 80,000 clones, about 88% seen once. What was sequenced was peripheral blood. The origin of the receptors is a man between 65 and 85 years old with active or convalescent COVID-19.

The chain joins TRBV21-1 to TRBJ1-6; the table's D call, TRBD1, has no DNA check behind it. TRBV21-1 is listed as a pseudogene. The CDR3 runs 16 residues. CDR3 residues: CASSKGTGSPNSPLHF. CDR3 DNA sequence: TGTGCCAGCAGCAAAGGCACAGGCTCACCTAATTCACCCCTCCACTTT.

This chain joins TRBV28 and TRBJ1-2, with D possibly matching TRBD1 (5 bases). This CDR3 has 11 amino acids. The V end lost 4 bases, the J end lost 9 bases, and 9 bases lay between the germline ends. The germline gives CDR1 MDHEN, CDR2 SYDVKM. The CDR3 spells CASSWGGSYTF. CDR3 nucleotides: TGTGCCAGCAGTTGGGGGGGGAGCTACACCTTC.

The chain joins TRBV6-5 to TRBJ1-5; D is ambiguous. The CDR3 is made up of 12 amino acids. V was trimmed by 5 bases and J by 9 bases, leaving 11 bases between them. CDR1 is MNHEY, CDR2 SVGAGI, per germline. In DNA, the CDR3 is TGTGCCAGCAGTCCGACAAGGTGGCCCCAGCATTTT. Translated, it gives CASSPTRWPQHF.

J is TRBJ2-3 and V is TRBV18, with 7 bases fitting TRBD2. CDR1 KGHSH and CDR2 LQKENI come from the germline V gene. The length of the CDR3 is 16 residues. V lost 4 bases and J lost 7; bases outside the gene matches: 14. The chain's CDR3 is CASSLTSALWGNTQYF. CDR3 DNA: TGTGCCAGCTCACTTACTAGCGCGCTGTGGGGAAATACGCAGTATTTT. Full variable domain (missing parts from reference TRBV18 and TRBJ2-3): NAGVMQNPRHLVRRRGQEARLRCSPMKGHSHVYWYRQLPEEGLKFMVYLQKENIIDESGMPKERFSAEFPKEGPSILRIQQVVRGDSAAYFCASSLTSALWGNTQYFGPGTRLTVL.

V gene TRBV10-1 combines with J gene TRBJ2-2, with 12 bases aligning to TRBD1. The germline V gene has CDR1 WNHNN and CDR2 SYGVQD (reference sequence). V shed 3 bases and J 6 bases; nucleotides not matched to a gene: 5. The CDR3 is 16 residues long. DNA of the CDR3: TGCGCCAGCAGTGACTCCGGGACAGGGGGCCCCGGGGAGCTGTTTTTT. Translated, it gives CASSDSGTGGPGELFF.

The chain recombines TRBV6-6 with TRBJ1-3; perhaps TRBD1 as D (5 bases). Trimming left V 5 bases short and J 2 bases short, with 13 bases between. The germline V gene has CDR1 MNHNY and CDR2 SVGAGI (reference sequence). The length of the CDR3 is 15 residues. CDR3 sequence: CASSPARGAGNTIYF. CDR3 DNA sequence: TGTGCCAGCAGTCCCGCCCGGGGGGCTGGAAACACCATATATTTT.

V and J are TRBV6-1 and TRBJ1-2; 7 bases are a match to TRBD1. Germline CDR1 and CDR2: MNHNS and SASEGT. The V segment lost 3 bases and the J segment 5 bases; nucleotides outside the gene matches: 3. The CDR3 is 13 amino acids. DNA of the CDR3: TGTGCCAGCAGTGAGACAGGGAAGTATGGCTACACCTTC. Residues: CASSETGKYGYTF.

The chain employs TRBV9 and TRBJ2-5; the match to TRBD2 covers 12 bases. Germline trimming cut 0 bases from V and 5 bases from J; bases unmatched to any gene: 2. This CDR3 has 15 amino acids. Per germline, CDR1 SGDLS and CDR2 YYNGEE. CDR3 residues: CASSVGLAGGETQYF. As DNA, the CDR3 is TGTGCCAGCAGCGTAGGGCTAGCGGGGGGGGAGACCCAGTACTTC.

J is TRBJ2-3 and V is TRBV5-6; 7 bases align to TRBD1. The CDR3 loop spans 14 amino acids. Germline V CDR1 and CDR2: SGHDT, YYEEEE. The J segment lost 5 bases and the V segment lost 4 bases, leaving 7 bases of the junction unmatched. DNA of the CDR3: TGTGCCAGCAGCCAGACAGGGCTAAAAGATACGCAGTATTTT. Translated, it gives CASSQTGLKDTQYF.

This chain links TRBV19 with TRBJ1-1, with D maybe TRBD1 (6 bases). The CDR3 consists of 12 residues. Looked up from germline, CDR1 is LNHDA and CDR2 is SQIVND (reference sequence). Trimming shortened V by 3 bases and J by 6 bases, and 8 bases separated the two germline ends. This CDR3 is CASSMGAAEAFF. The CDR3 coding sequence is TGTGCCAGTAGTATGGGGGCGGCTGAAGCTTTCTTT. The full variable domain, rest sourced from reference TRBV19 and TRBJ1-1, is DGGITQSPKYLFRKEGQNVTLSCEQNLNHDAMYWYRQDPGQGLRLIYYSQIVNDFQKGDIAEGYSVSREKKESFPLTVTSAQKNPTAFYLCASSMGAAEAFFGQGTRLTVV.

This clone was seen only a few times. The chain has TRBV30 and TRBJ2-7, with 9 bases matching TRBD1. Trimming cost V 8 bases and J 2 bases; bases outside gene matches: 4. There are 12 residues in the CDR3. Germline values: CDR1 GTSNPN, CDR2 SVGIG (reference sequence). DNA for the CDR3: TGTGCCCGGGGACAGGGAGCCTACGAGCAGTACTTC. Its translation is CARGQGAYEQYF.